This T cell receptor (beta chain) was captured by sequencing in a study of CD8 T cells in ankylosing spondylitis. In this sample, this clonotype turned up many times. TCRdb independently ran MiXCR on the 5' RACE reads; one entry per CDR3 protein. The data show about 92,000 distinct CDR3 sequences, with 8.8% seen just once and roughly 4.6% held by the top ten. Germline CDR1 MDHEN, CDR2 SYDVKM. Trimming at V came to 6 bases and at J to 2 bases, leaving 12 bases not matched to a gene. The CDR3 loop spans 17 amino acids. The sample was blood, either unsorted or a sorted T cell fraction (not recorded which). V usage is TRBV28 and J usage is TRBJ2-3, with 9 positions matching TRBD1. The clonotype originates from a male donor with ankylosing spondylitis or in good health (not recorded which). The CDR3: CASSPRDRAISTDTQYF. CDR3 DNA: TGTGCCAGCAGCCCAAGGGACAGGGCGATCTCCACAGATACGCAGTATTTT.